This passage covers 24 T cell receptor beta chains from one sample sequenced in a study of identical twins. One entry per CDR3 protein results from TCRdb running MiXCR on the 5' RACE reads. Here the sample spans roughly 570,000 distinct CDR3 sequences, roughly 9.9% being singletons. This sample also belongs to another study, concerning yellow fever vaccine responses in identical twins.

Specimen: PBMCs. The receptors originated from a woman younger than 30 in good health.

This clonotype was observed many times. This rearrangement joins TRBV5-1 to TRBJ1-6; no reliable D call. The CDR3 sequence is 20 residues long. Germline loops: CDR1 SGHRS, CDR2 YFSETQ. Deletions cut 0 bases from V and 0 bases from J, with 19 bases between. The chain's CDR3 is CASSLELSGRSGSYNSPLHF. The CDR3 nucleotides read TGCGCCAGCAGCTTGGAGCTGTCGGGCAGGTCGGGCTCCTATAATTCACCCCTCCACTTT.

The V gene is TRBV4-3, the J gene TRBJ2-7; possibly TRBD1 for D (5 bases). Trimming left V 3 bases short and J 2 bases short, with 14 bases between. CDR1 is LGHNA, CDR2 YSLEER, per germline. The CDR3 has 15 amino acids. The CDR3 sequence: CASSQRTTVPYEQYF. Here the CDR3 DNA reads TGCGCCAGCAGCCAGAGGACAACCGTTCCCTACGAGCAGTACTTC.

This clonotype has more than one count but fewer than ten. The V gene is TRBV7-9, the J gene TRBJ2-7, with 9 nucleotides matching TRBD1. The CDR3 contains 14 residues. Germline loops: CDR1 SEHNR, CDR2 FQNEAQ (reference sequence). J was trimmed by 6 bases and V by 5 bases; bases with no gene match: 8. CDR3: CASSPSSTGGEQYF. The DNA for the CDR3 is TGTGCCAGCAGCCCGAGCTCGACAGGGGGCGAGCAGTACTTC. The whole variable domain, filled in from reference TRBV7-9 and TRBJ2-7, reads DTGVSQNPRHKITKRGQNVTFRCDPISEHNRLYWYRQTLGQGPEFLTYFQNEAQLEKSRLLSDRFSAERPKGSFSTLEIQRTEQGDSAMYLCASSPSSTGGEQYFGPGTRLTVT.

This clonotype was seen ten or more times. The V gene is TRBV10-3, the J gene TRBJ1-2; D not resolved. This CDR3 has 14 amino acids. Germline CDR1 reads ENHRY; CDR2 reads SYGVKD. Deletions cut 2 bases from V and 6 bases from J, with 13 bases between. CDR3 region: CAISEVMQTNGYTF. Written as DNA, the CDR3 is TGTGCCATCAGTGAGGTAATGCAGACAAATGGCTACACCTTC.

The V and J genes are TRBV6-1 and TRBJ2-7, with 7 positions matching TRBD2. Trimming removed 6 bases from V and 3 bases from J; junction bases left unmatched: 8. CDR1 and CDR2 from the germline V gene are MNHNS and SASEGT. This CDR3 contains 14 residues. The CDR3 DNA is TGTGCCAGCAGGCCCCCGGGGGGTAGCTACGAGCAGTACTTC. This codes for CASRPPGGSYEQYF.

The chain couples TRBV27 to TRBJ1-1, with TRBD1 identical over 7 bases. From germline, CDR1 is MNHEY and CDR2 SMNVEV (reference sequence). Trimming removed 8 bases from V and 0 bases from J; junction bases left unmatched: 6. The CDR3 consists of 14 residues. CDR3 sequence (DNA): TGTGCCAGCGCTATGGACAGGATGAACACTGAAGCTTTCTTT. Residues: CASAMDRMNTEAFF.

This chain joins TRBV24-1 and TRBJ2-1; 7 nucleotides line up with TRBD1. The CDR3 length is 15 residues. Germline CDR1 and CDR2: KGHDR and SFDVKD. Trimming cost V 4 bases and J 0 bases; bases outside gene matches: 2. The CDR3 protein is CATSEPGGSYNEQFF. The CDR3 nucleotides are TGTGCCACCAGTGAGCCAGGGGGCTCCTACAATGAGCAGTTCTTC.

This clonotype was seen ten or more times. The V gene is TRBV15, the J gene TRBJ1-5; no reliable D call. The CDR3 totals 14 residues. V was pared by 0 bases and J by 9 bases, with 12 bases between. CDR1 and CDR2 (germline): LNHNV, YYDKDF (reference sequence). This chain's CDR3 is CATSRDLGAWPQHF. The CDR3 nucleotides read TGTGCCACCAGCAGAGATCTCGGAGCTTGGCCCCAGCATTTT.

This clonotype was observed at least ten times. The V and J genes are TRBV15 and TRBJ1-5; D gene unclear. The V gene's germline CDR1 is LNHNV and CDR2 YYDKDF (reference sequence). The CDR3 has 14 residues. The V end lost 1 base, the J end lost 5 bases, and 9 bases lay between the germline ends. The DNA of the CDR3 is TGTGCCACCAGCAGAGCGGTTCAGGATCAGCCCCAGCATTTT. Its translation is CATSRAVQDQPQHF. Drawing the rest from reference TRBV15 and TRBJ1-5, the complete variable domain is DAMVIQNPRYQVTQFGKPVTLSCSQTLNHNVMYWYQQKSSQAPKLLFHYYDKDFNNEADTPDNFQSRRPNTSFCFLDIRSPGLGDTAMYLCATSRAVQDQPQHFGDGTRLSIL.

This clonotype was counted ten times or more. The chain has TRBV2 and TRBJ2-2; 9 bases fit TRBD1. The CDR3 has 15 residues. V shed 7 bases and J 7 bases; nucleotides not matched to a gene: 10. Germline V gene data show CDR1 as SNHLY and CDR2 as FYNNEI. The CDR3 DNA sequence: TGTGCCAGCACGGTTGGACAGGGGCATGGCGGGGAGCTGTTTTTT. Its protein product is CASTVGQGHGGELFF.

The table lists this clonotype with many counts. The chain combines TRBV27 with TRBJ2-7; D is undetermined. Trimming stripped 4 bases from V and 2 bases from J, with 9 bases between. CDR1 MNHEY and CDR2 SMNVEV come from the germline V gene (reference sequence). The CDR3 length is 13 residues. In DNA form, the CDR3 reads TGTGCCAGCAGTTATACTCGAACCTACGAGCAGTACTTC. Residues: CASSYTRTYEQYF.

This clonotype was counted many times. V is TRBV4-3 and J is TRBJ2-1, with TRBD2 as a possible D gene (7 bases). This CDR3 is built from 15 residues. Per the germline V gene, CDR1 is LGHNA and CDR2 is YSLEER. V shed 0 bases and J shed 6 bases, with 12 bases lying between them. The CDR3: CASSQEGGGSNEQFF. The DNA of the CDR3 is TGCGCCAGCAGCCAAGAGGGGGGCGGGAGCAATGAGCAGTTCTTC.

For the CDR3, the DNA is TGTGCCAACGGGAGGGGCCCTGGGGCCAACGTCCTGACTTTC. This translates into CANGRGPGANVLTF. The J gene is TRBJ2-6, the V gene TRBV5-8; 8 bases fit TRBD2. V gave up 9 bases and J gave up 2 bases; unmatched junction bases: 4. The CDR3 consists of 14 residues. Germline assignment: CDR1 SGHTS and CDR2 YDEGEE.

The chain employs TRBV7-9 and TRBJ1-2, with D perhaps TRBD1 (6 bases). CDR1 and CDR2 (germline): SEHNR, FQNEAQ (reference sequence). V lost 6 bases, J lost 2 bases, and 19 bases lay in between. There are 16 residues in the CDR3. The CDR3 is CASRSGGQGMNYGYTF. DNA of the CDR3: TGTGCCAGCAGATCTGGAGGGCAGGGGATGAACTATGGCTACACCTTC.

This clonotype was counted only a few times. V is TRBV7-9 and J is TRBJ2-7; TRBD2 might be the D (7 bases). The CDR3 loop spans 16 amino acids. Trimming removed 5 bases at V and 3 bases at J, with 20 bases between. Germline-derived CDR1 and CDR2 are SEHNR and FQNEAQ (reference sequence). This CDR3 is CASSALGGGNYYEQYF. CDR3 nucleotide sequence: TGTGCCAGCAGCGCCCTAGGGGGGGGGAACTACTACGAGCAGTACTTC. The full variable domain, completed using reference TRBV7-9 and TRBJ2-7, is DTGVSQNPRHKITKRGQNVTFRCDPISEHNRLYWYRQTLGQGPEFLTYFQNEAQLEKSRLLSDRFSAERPKGSFSTLEIQRTEQGDSAMYLCASSALGGGNYYEQYFGPGTRLTVT.

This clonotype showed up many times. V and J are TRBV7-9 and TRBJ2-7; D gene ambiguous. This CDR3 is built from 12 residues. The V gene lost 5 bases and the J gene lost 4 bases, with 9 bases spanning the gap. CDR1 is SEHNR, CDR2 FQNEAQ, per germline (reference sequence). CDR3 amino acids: CASSDEAYEQYF. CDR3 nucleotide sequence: TGTGCCAGCAGCGACGAAGCTTACGAGCAGTACTTC.

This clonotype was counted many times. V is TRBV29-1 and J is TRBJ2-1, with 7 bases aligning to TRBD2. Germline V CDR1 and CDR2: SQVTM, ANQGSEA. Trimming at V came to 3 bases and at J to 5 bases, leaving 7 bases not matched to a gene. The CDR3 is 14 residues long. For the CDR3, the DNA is TGCAGCGTTGATTTCAGCGGGGCGAACAATGAGCAGTTCTTC. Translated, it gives CSVDFSGANNEQFF.

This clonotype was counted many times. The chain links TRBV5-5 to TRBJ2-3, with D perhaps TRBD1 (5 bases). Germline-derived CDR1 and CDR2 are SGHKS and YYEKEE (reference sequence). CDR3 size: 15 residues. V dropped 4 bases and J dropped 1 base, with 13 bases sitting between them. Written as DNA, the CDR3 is TGTGCCAGCAGCCGGACATTTCGGGGCACAGATACGCAGTATTTT. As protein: CASSRTFRGTDTQYF.

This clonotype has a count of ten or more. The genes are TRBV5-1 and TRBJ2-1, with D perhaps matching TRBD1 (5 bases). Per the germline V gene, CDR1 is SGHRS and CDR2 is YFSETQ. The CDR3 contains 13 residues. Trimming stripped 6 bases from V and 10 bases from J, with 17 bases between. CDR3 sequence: CASTVGRWGEQFF. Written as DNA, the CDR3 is TGCGCCAGCACGGTCGGCAGGTGGGGCGAGCAGTTCTTC. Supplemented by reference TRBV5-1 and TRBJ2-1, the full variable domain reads KAGVTQTPRYLIKTRGQQVTLSCSPISGHRSVSWYQQTPGQGLQFLFEYFSETQRNKGNFPGRFSGRQFSNSRSEMNVSTLELGDSALYLCASTVGRWGEQFFGPGTRLTVL.

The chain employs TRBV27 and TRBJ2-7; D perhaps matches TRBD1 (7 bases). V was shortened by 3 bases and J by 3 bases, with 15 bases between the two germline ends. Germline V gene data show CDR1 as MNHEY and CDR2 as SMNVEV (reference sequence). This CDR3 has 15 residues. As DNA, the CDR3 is TGTGCCAGCAGTTTTGGGCAGGGGGAGGTCTACGAGCAGTACTTC. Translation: CASSFGQGEVYEQYF.

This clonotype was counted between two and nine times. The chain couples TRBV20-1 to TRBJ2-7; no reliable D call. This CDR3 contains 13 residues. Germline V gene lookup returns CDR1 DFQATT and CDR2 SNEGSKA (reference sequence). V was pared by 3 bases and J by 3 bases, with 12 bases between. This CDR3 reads CSARPSDGYEQYF. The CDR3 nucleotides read TGCAGTGCTAGGCCCTCAGACGGCTACGAGCAGTACTTC.

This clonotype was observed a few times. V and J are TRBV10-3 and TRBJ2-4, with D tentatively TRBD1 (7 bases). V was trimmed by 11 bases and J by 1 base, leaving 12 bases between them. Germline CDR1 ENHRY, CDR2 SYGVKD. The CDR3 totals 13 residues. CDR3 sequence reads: CAQGGLAKNIQYF. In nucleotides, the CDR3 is TGTGCCCAGGGGGGTCTGGCCAAAAACATTCAGTACTTC.

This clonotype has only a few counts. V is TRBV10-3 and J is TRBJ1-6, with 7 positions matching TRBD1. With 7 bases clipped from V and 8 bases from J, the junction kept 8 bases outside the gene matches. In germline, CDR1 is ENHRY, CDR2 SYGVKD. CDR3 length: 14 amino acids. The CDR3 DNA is TGTGCCATCAATGACGACAGGGTCGATTCACCCCTCCACTTT. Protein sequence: CAINDDRVDSPLHF.

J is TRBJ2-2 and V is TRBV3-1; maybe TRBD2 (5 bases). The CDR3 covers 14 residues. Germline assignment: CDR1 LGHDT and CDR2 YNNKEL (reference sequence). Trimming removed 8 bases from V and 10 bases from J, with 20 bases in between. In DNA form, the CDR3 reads TGTGCCAGCGTCAAATCGGGATCACACATGGAGCTGTTTTTT. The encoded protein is CASVKSGSHMELFF.